Listed below are T cell receptor beta chains from one sample, sequenced in a study of spatial heterogeneity in lung cancer. TCRdb itself ran the 5' RACE reads through MiXCR, one entry per CDR3 protein. The sample holds roughly 120,000 distinct CDR3 sequences; 9.5% to 15% are singletons and the top ten take over 15%. The sequencing here drew on PBMCs, taken at follow-up. The receptors derive from a male donor with early-stage non-small cell lung cancer. CDR3s include the opening cysteine and the closing phenylalanine or tryptophan. Each record gives: V gene, D gene, clone size, J gene, CDR3 length, CDR3 DNA, CDR3 protein. The D gene is left open where the match is weak. Only some rows state a clone size, as once, few, many or a class for expanded clones.

TRBV27	TRBD1	.	TRBJ1-5	15	TGTGCCAGCAGTTTTGCCGGGACAGCTTTGTCGCCCCAGCATTTT	CASSFAGTALSPQHF
TRBV6-1	.	.	TRBJ2-3	17	TGTGCCAGCAGTGCAATCGTTGGGGCACCTAGCACAGATACGCAGTATTTT	CASSAIVGAPSTDTQYF
TRBV12-5	.	.	TRBJ1-2	14	TGTGCTAGTGGTTCCCAACCCTCTTTCTATGGCTACACCTTC	CASGSQPSFYGYTF
TRBV11-3	.	.	TRBJ2-4	15	TGTGCCAGCAGCATGCTCCCCCTAGCCAAAAACATTCAGTACTTC	CASSMLPLAKNIQYF
TRBV27	.	.	TRBJ2-7	16	TGTGCCAGCAGCCTACGGACAGATCGGTCCCAATACGAGCAGTACTTC	CASSLRTDRSQYEQYF
TRBV29-1	.	.	TRBJ2-4	13	TGCAGCGTGGCAAGCAGGGGTGGGAACATTCAGTACTTC	CSVASRGGNIQYF
TRBV29-1	.	few	TRBJ2-1	12	TGCAGCGTTGAAGTACAGGGTGGAGAGCAGTTCTTC	CSVEVQGGEQFF
TRBV5-1	TRBD1	many	TRBJ2-7	14	TGCGCCAGCAGCCACGGGACAGGGCCCTACGAGCAGTACTTC	CASSHGTGPYEQYF
TRBV20-1	TRBD2	.	TRBJ2-7	13	TGCAGTGCTCCCAAGCGGGGTAGCTACGAGCAGTACTTC	CSAPKRGSYEQYF
TRBV12-3/TRBV12-4	TRBD2	few	TRBJ2-1	15	TGTGCCAGCAGTCCACGCACTGGGGGGGGCAATGAGCAGTTCTTC	CASSPRTGGGNEQFF
TRBV29-1	TRBD1	few	TRBJ2-7	12	TGCAGCGTCCGGGACAGGGGGGGCGAGCAGTACTTC	CSVRDRGGEQYF
TRBV9	TRBD1	few	TRBJ2-7	20	TGTGCCAGCAGCCCCGACCCCGGGACAGGGGGATACAGGAGCTCCTACGAGCAGTACTTC	CASSPDPGTGGYRSSYEQYF
TRBV15	.	.	TRBJ1-1	15	TGTGCCACCAGCAGAGTCTCGGGGTTTGCTCCTGAAGCTTTCTTT	CATSRVSGFAPEAFF
TRBV7-3	TRBD1	few	TRBJ2-2	14	TGTGCCAGCAGCCATACAGGGGACACCGGGGAGCTGTTTTTT	CASSHTGDTGELFF
TRBV6-6	.	.	TRBJ2-7	12	TGTGCCAGCAGTCCCGGGAATCGGGAGCAGTACTTC	CASSPGNREQYF
TRBV5-1	TRBD2	few	TRBJ2-2	16	TGCGCCAGCAGCTTCGCTGGCGGGGGGCGGACCGGGGAGCTGTTTTTT	CASSFAGGGRTGELFF
TRBV10-2	TRBD2	.	TRBJ2-3	14	TGCGCCAGCAGAGGAGCGGGGGGGCAGGATACGCAGTATTTT	CASRGAGGQDTQYF
TRBV24-1	TRBD2	few	TRBJ2-7	13	TGTGCCACCAGTGATCGCGGGGGTTACGAGCAGTACTTC	CATSDRGGYEQYF
TRBV5-1	TRBD1	many	TRBJ2-2	15	TGCGCCAGCAGCTTTACCGGGACAGGCACCGGGGAGCTGTTTTTT	CASSFTGTGTGELFF
TRBV18	.	few	TRBJ1-2	12	TGTGCCAGCTCATTACAGGTCTATGGCTACACCTTC	CASSLQVYGYTF
TRBV12-5	TRBD1	few	TRBJ2-1	13	TGTGCTAGTGGTTTGGTATCAGGGGGCGGGCAGTTCTTC	CASGLVSGGGQFF
TRBV4-2	TRBD2	.	TRBJ2-1	16	TGTGCCAGCAGCCAAGATGGTCTAGCGGGGTACAATGAGCAGTTCTTC	CASSQDGLAGYNEQFF
TRBV5-1	.	.	TRBJ2-5	15	TGCGCCAGCAGCTTGGAAGGCGGGGTTTCAGAGACCCAGTACTTC	CASSLEGGVSETQYF
TRBV5-1	.	.	TRBJ2-5	14	TGCGCCAGCAGCATCGCAGGGGCCCAAGAGACCCAGTACTTC	CASSIAGAQETQYF
TRBV19	TRBD1	many	TRBJ2-2	15	TGTGCCAGTAGTACCGGGACAGGGGGAACCGGGGAGCTGTTTTTT	CASSTGTGGTGELFF
TRBV7-2	.	few	TRBJ1-2	13	TGTGCCAGCAGCCGGGAAAGCGTGCGTGGCTACACCTTC	CASSRESVRGYTF
TRBV7-2	.	many	TRBJ2-1	16	TGTGCCAGCAGCTTACCTGGTTCTCGCTCCTACAATGAGCAGTTCTTC	CASSLPGSRSYNEQFF
TRBV11-2	.	many	TRBJ1-2	14	TGTGCCAGCAGCTCGCAAACAGGTGGCTATGGCTACACCTTC	CASSSQTGGYGYTF
TRBV12-5	.	.	TRBJ2-3	13	TGTGCTAGTGGTTTTAGGGGGGCAGATACGCAGTATTTT	CASGFRGADTQYF
TRBV5-6	TRBD2	.	TRBJ2-7	15	TGTGCCAGCAGCTTTCGGCGGGGGGACTCCTATGAGCAGTACTTC	CASSFRRGDSYEQYF
TRBV6-5	TRBD2	many	TRBJ2-7	16	TGTGCCAGCAGTCAAAATAGCGGGGGGGCTTTCTACGAGCAGTACTTC	CASSQNSGGAFYEQYF
TRBV29-1	TRBD1	many	TRBJ2-1	14	TGCAGACCTGGCCGGGACAGCTCTTACAATGAGCAGTTCTTC	CRPGRDSSYNEQFF
TRBV20-1	TRBD1	.	TRBJ1-1	14	TGCAGTGCTAGAGAAGGACAGGGGAGCACTGAAGCTTTCTTT	CSAREGQGSTEAFF
TRBV7-8	TRBD2	.	TRBJ2-7	15	TGTGCCAGCAGCAGATCCGGGACTATCCTAAGCGAGCAGTACTTC	CASSRSGTILSEQYF
TRBV15	.	.	TRBJ2-2	15	TGTGCCACCAGCAGAGATGGAGCGCCCACCGGGGAGCTGTTTTTT	CATSRDGAPTGELFF
TRBV9	TRBD2	many	TRBJ2-3	15	TGTGCCAGCAGCGTAGGTCCAGCGGGGTCAGATACGCAGTATTTT	CASSVGPAGSDTQYF
TRBV20-1	.	many	TRBJ2-1	14	TGCAGTGCTCAGTACAGCGGATTTAGTAATGAGCAGTTCTTC	CSAQYSGFSNEQFF
TRBV12-3/TRBV12-4	.	few	TRBJ1-2	14	TGTGCCAGCAGTTCATCAACAGGCAACTATGGCTACACCTTC	CASSSSTGNYGYTF
TRBV29-1	.	many	TRBJ2-5	14	TGCAGCGTTGACCTTCTCGCGGGGAAGGAGACCCAGTACTTC	CSVDLLAGKETQYF
TRBV2	TRBD2	few	TRBJ2-3	15	TGTGCCAGCCGCGACTTAGCGGGGGAGACAGATACGCAGTATTTT	CASRDLAGETDTQYF
TRBV5-1	.	.	TRBJ2-1	14	TGCGCCAGCAGCTTGGAACCTATTAACAATGAGCAGTTCTTC	CASSLEPINNEQFF
TRBV5-5	.	few	TRBJ2-1	14	TGTGCCAGCAGTGGTTTAGCGGCCCACAATGAGCAGTTCTTC	CASSGLAAHNEQFF
TRBV5-6	.	many	TRBJ1-4	13	TGTGCCAGCAGCTTGGCCCGGGCAGGATCAAAATTTTTT	CASSLARAGSKFF
TRBV28	.	many	TRBJ1-2	16	TGTGCCAGCAGCTCGTATACTTTACAGGAATACTATGGCTACACCTTC	CASSSYTLQEYYGYTF
TRBV7-8	.	many	TRBJ1-1	16	TGTGCCAGCAGCTTAGATTTCAGGGGAAGGATCACTGAAGCTTTCTTT	CASSLDFRGRITEAFF